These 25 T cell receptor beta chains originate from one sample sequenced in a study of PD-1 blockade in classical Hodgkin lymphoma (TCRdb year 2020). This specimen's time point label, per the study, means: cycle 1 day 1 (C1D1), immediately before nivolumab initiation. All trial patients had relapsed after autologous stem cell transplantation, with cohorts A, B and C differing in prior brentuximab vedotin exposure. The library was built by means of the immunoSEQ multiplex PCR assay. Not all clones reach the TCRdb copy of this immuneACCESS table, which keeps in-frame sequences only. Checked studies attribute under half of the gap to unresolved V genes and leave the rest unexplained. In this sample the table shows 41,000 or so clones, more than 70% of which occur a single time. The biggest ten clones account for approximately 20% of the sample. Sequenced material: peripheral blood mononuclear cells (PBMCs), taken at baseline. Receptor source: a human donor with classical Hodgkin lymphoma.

CDR3 protein: CASSFRPNQPQHF. In nucleotides, the CDR3 is TGTGCCAGCAGCTTCAGGCCCAATCAGCCCCAGCATTTT. The genes are TRBV7-2 and TRBJ1-5; D ambiguous. From germline, CDR1 is SGHTA and CDR2 FQGNSA. There are 13 residues in the CDR3. V was cut by 3 bases and J by 3 bases, with 6 bases left in between.

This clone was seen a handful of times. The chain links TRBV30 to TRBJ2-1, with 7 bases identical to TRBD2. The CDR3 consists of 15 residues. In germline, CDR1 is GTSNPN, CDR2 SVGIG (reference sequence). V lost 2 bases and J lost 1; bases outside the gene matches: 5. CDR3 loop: CAWSSIAGSYNEQFF. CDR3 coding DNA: TGTGCCTGGAGTTCCATAGCGGGTTCCTACAATGAGCAGTTCTTC.

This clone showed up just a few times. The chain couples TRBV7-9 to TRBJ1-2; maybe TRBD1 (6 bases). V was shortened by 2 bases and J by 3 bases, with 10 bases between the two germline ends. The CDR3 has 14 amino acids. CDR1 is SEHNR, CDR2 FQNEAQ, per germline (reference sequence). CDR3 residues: CASSLTAGDYGYTF. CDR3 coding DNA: TGTGCCAGCAGCTTAACGGCAGGGGACTATGGCTACACCTTC.

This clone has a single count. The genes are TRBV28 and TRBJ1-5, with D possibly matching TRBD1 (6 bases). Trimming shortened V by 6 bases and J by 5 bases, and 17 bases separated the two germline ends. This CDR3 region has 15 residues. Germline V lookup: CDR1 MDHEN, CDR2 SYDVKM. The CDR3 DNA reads TGTGCCAGCAGCTTAACAGGGCGAGAGGATCAGCCCCAGCATTTT. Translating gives CASSLTGREDQPQHF.

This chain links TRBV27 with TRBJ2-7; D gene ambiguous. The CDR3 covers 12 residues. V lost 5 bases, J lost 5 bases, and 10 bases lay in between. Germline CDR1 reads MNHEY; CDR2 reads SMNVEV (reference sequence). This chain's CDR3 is CASSPDPHEQYF. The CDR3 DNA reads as TGTGCCAGCAGTCCTGACCCACACGAGCAGTACTTC.

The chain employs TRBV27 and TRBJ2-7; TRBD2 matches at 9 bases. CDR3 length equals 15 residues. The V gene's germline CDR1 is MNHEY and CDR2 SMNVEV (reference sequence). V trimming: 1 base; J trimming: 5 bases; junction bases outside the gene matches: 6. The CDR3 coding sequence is TGTGCCAGCAGTTTATATAGCGGGAGAGATAACGAGCAGTACTTC. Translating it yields CASSLYSGRDNEQYF.

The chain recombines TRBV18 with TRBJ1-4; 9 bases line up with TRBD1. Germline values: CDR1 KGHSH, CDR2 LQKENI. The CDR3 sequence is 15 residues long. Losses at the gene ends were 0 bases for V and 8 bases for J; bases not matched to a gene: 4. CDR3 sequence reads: CASSPPMGQGEKLFF. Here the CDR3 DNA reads TGTGCCAGCTCACCACCGATGGGACAGGGCGAAAAACTGTTTTTT.

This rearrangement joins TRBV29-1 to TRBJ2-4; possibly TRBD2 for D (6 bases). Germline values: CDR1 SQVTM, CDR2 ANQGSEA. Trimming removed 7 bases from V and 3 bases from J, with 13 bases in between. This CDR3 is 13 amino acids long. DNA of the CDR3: TGCAGCGGGGAGGACTCATTCAAAAACATTCAGTACTTC. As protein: CSGEDSFKNIQYF.

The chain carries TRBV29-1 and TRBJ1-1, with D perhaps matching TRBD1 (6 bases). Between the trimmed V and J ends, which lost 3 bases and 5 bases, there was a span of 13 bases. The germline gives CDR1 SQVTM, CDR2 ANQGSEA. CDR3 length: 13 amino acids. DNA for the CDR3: TGCAGCGTTGATGTTCAGGGGATGACTGAAGCTTTCTTT. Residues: CSVDVQGMTEAFF.

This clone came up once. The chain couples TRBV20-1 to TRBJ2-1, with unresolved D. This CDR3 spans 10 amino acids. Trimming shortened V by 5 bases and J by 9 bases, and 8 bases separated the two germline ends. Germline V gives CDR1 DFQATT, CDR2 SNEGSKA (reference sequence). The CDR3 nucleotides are TGCAGTGCTGTGAGATTTGAGCAGTTCTTC. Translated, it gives CSAVRFEQFF.

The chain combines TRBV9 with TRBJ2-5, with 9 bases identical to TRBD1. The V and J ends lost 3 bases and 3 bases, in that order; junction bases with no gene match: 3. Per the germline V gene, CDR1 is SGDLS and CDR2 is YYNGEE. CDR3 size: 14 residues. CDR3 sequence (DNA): TGTGCCAGCAGCGCTAGACAGGGGGAAGAGACCCAGTACTTC. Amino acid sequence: CASSARQGEETQYF. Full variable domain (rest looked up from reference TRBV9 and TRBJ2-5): DSGVTQTPKHLITATGQRVTLRCSPRSGDLSVYWYQQSLDQGLQFLIQYYNGEERAKGNILERFSAQQFPDLHSELNLSSLELGDSALYFCASSARQGEETQYFGPGTRLLVL.

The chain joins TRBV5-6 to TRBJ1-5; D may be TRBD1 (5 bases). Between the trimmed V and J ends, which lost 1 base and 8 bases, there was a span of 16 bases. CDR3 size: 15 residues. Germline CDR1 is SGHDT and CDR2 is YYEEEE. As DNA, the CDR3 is TGTGCCAGCAGCTTGTCTCAGGCTTGGGGGGAGCCCCAGCATTTT. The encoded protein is CASSLSQAWGEPQHF. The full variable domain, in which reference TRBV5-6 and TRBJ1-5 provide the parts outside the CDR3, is DAGVTQSPTHLIKTRGQQVTLRCSPKSGHDTVSWYQQALGQGPQFIFQYYEEEERQRGNFPDRFSGHQFPNYSSELNVNALLLGDSALYLCASSLSQAWGEPQHFGDGTRLSIL.

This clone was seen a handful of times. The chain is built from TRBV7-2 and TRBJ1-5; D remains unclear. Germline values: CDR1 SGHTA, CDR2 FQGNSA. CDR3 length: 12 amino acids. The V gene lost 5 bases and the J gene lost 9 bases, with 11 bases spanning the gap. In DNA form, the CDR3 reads TGTGCCAGCAGCCGTTATGGATCGCCCCAGCATTTT. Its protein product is CASSRYGSPQHF.

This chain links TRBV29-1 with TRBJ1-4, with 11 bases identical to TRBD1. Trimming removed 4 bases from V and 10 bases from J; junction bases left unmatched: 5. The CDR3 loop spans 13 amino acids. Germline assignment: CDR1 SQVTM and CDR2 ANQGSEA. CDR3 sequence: CSVAGQGETKLFF. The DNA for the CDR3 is TGCAGCGTTGCGGGACAGGGGGAGACAAAACTGTTTTTT.

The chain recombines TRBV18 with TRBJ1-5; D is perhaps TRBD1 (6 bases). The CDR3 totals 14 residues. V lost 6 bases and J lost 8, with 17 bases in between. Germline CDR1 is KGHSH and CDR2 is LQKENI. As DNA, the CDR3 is TGTGCCAGCTCTCAACAGGGAGTTGGAGAGCCCCAGCATTTT. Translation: CASSQQGVGEPQHF.

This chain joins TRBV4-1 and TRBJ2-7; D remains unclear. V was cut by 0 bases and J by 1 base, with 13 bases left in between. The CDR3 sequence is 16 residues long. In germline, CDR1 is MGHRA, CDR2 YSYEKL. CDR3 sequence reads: CASSQDAVSGSYEQYF. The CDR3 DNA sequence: TGCGCCAGCAGCCAAGATGCAGTCTCAGGATCCTACGAGCAGTACTTC.

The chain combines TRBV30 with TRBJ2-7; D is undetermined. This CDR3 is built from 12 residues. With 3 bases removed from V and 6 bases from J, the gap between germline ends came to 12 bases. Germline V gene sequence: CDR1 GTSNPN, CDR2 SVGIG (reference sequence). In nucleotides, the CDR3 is TGTGCCTGGAGGGGCACCGCGAGCGAGCAGTACTTC. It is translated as CAWRGTASEQYF.

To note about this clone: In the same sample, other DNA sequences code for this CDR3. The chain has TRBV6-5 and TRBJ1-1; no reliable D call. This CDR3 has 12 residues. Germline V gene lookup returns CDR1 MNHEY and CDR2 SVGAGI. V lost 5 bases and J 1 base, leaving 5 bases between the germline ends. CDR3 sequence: CASSGGNTEAFF. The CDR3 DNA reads TGTGCCAGCAGTGGAGGGAACACTGAAGCTTTCTTT.

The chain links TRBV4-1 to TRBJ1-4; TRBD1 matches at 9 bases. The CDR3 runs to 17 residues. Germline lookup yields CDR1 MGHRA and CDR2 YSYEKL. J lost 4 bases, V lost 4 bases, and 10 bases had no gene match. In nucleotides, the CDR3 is TGCGCCAGCAGCCGTCCCGGGACAGGGTTGGGTAATGAAAAACTGTTTTTT. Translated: CASSRPGTGLGNEKLFF.

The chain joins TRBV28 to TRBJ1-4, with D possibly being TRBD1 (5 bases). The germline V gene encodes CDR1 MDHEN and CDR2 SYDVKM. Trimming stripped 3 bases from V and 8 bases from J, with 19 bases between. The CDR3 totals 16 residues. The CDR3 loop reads CASSLVAGRVEEKLFF. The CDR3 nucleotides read TGTGCCAGCAGTTTGGTGGCAGGGCGAGTCGAGGAAAAACTGTTTTTT.

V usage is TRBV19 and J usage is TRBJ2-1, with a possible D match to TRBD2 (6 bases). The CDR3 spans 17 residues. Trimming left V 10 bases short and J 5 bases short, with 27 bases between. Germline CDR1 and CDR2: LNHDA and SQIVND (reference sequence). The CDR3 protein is CATTRLGGAPSDNEQFF. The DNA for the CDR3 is TGTGCCACCACCAGGCTAGGCGGGGCCCCTTCGGACAATGAGCAGTTCTTC.

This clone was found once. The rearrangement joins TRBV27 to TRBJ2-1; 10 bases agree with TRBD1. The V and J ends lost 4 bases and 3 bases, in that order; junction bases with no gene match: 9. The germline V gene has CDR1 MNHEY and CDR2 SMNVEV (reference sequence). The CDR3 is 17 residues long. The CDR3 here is CASSSTTRTGGYNEQFF. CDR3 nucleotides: TGTGCCAGCAGTTCGACAACTCGGACAGGGGGCTACAATGAGCAGTTCTTC.

The chain's CDR3 is CAWRSLSGANVLTF. In DNA form, the CDR3 reads TGTGCCTGGAGATCGCTCTCTGGGGCCAACGTCCTGACTTTC. The chain uses TRBV30 and TRBJ2-6; D is uncertain. The V and J ends lost 3 bases and 0 bases respectively, with 6 bases between them. CDR1 is GTSNPN, CDR2 SVGIG, per germline (reference sequence). The CDR3 sequence is 14 residues long.

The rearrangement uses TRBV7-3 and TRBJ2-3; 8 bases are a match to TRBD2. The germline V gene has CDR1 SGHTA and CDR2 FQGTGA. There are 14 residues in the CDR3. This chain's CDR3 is CHRWSAGGTDTQYF. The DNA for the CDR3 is TGTCACAGGTGGTCGGCGGGAGGTACAGATACGCAGTATTTT.

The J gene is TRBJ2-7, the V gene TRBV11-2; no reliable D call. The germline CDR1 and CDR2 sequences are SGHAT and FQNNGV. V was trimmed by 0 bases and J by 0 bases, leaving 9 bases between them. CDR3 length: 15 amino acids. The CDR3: CASSLDQFFSYEQYF. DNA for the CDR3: TGTGCCAGCAGCTTAGACCAATTCTTCTCCTACGAGCAGTACTTC. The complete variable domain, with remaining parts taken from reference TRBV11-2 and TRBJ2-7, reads EAGVAQSPRYKIIEKRQSVAFWCNPISGHATLYWYQQILGQGPKLLIQFQNNGVVDDSQLPKDRFSAERLKGVDSTLKIQPAKLEDSAVYLCASSLDQFFSYEQYFGPGTRLTVT.